The entry below describes one T cell receptor beta chain. This record belongs to a study of blood T cell repertoires in COVID-19. The overall study: There were acute and convalescent COVID-19 samples, and they came from the United States, Italy and Spain.

In the original workflow: Estimates of nucleated cell counts were drawn from the amplification of reference gene primers. Libraries were prepared by immunoSEQ multiplex PCR; TCRdb keeps only in-frame clonotypes and omits some of them. V, J and clone size derive from that table, while D and trimming were established from the DNA sequence. The sample has approximately 180,000 clones; about 87% are singletons. The CDR3 is made up of 16 amino acids. The germline V gene has CDR1 MNHEY and CDR2 SVGAGI. Germline trimming cut 4 bases from V and 4 bases from J; bases unmatched to any gene: 8. The sample taken for sequencing was peripheral blood. V usage is TRBV6-5 and J usage is TRBJ1-1; 11 bases are shared with TRBD1. The receptor was derived from a man aged 40-50 years with active or convalescent COVID-19. The CDR3 DNA sequence: TGTGCCAGCAGTTCATTAGTAGGGACAGGGGGCACTGAAGCTTTCTTT. Translated, it gives CASSSLVGTGGTEAFF.